The entry below describes one TCR beta chain. Its cognate antigen is unknown. PCR was performed a second time for roughly 7 to 11 cycles using a sample-barcoded 5' primer and a J-beta primer mix. A template-switch adaptor with 12 random nucleotides tagged each cDNA molecule. TCRdb re-derived calls from the 5' RACE reads in MiXCR, one entry per CDR3 protein. Altogether 1.5 million to 1.9 million distinct CDR3 sequences are present, approximately 39% being singletons, with the ten largest covering about 4%. Every donor provided ten milliliters of peripheral blood. This entry comes from a study of blood T cells in healthy people across ages. Study findings and constraints: Naive T cell percentage by flow cytometry tracked strongly with beta diversity. More naive CD4+ cells and higher diversity were found in long-lived than in aged donors.

The CDR3 is made up of 15 amino acids. Germline CDR1 LGHNA, CDR2 YSLEER. V was trimmed by 0 bases and J by 1 base, leaving 9 bases between them. Specimen: blood. This TCR derives from a woman aged 18-29 years in good health. V and J are TRBV4-3 and TRBJ2-5, with D perhaps TRBD1 (5 bases). CDR3 bases: TGCGCCAGCAGCCAAGATAGGGGATCCCAAGAGACCCAGTACTTC. Protein: CASSQDRGSQETQYF.